This entry describes one T cell receptor (beta chain). Its antigen is currently unknown. The sample originates from a study of cytomegalovirus exposure and HLA in healthy donors. It was with 60 Vbeta and 13 Jbeta primers that the PCR ran. Clones were sequenced by immunoSEQ multiplex PCR, and TCRdb holds only the in-frame ones, with some missing. The sample includes 200,000 or so clones, 82% seen only once; the top ten take approximately 0.092%. This CDR3 region has 13 residues. With 1 base removed from V and 8 bases from J, the gap between germline ends came to 12 bases. Germline V gene sequence: CDR1 LGHNA, CDR2 YSLEER. Whole-study findings and limits: Presence/absence analysis assumed near-uniform sequencing depth across donors. Per published reports, the classifier diagnosed cytomegalovirus status with high specificity and sensitivity.

The TCR sequence derives from a boy between 2 and 10 years old in good health and CMV-seronegative. The sample was PBMCs. The chain carries TRBV4-3 and TRBJ2-7; the D gene is possibly TRBD1 (6 bases). The CDR3 DNA follows: TGCGCCAGCAGCCAAGTAGGGGGTGGGAAGCAGTACTTC. Protein: CASSQVGGGKQYF.